This T cell receptor beta chain was found in a study of blood T cell repertoires in COVID-19. Study-wide context: COVID-19 samples from acute and convalescent phases originated in the United States, Italy and Spain. Sample material is recorded as cDNA or gDNA derived from T cells, B-cell-depleted T cells, or PBMCs.

Original handling: Amplification of reference gene primers provided the estimated nucleated cell counts. Libraries were prepared by immunoSEQ multiplex PCR; TCRdb keeps only in-frame clonotypes and omits some of them. The V and J calls and clone size are taken from that table; D and trimming were inferred from the DNA. The top ten hold more than 0.75% of the sample, which has some 120,000 clones, 70% to 85% seen once. CDR3 size: 15 residues. Germline trimming cut 5 bases from V and 8 bases from J; bases unmatched to any gene: 9. Germline CDR1 reads SEHNR; CDR2 reads FQNEAQ (reference sequence). The sequencing input was peripheral blood. The sequence derives from a human donor with acute or convalescent COVID-19. The donor label of this sample is uncertain. The J gene is TRBJ1-6, the V gene TRBV7-9; 7 bases align to TRBD1. DNA for the CDR3: TGTGCCAGCAGCGCAGGACAGGCTCTTGATTCACCCCTCCACTTT. As protein: CASSAGQALDSPLHF.